This T cell receptor beta chain emerged from a study of blood T cell repertoires in COVID-19. In the study overall: From T cells, B-cell-depleted T cells, or PBMCs came the material, which was cDNA or gDNA.

In the study's own analysis: Estimation of nucleated cell counts relied on the amplification of reference gene primers. Using immunoSEQ multiplex PCR, the repertoire was profiled, and TCRdb retains in-frame clones only, with some absent. V, J and clone size are those of that table, while D and trimming were read from the DNA. The sample lists a few hundred thousand clones, roughly nine tenths occurring once. This clone was seen only once. Grouping used clinical history reported by participants in a survey and questionnaire. Exposed volunteers were people who met a COVID-19 case within 2 weeks before study entry. Sample: PBMCs or T cells enriched from blood (not recorded which). This receptor was obtained from a woman aged 40 to 55 who had been exposed to COVID-19.

CDR3 protein: CASSSTGTDGYTF. CDR3 in DNA: TGTGCCAGCAGCTCGACAGGTACCGATGGCTACACCTTC. The rearrangement links TRBV7-8 to TRBJ1-2, with a weak D call TRBD1 (6 bases). The CDR3 runs to 13 residues. V gave up 4 bases and J gave up 6 bases, with 12 bases separating them. Germline assignment: CDR1 SGHVS and CDR2 FQNEAQ.